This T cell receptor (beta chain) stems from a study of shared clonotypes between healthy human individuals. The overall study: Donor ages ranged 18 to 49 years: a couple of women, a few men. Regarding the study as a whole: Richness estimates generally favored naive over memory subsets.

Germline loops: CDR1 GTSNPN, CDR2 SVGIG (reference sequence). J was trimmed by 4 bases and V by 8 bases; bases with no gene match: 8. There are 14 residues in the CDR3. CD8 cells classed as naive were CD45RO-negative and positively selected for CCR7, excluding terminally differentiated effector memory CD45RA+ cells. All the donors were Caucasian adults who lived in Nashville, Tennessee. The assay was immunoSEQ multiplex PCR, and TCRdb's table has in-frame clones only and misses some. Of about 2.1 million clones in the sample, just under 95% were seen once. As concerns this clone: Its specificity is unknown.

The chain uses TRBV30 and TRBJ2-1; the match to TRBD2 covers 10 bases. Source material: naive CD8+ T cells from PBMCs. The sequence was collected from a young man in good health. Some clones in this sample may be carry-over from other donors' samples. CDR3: CAQTGTSDYNEQFF. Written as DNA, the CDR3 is TGTGCCCAAACCGGGACTAGCGATTACAATGAGCAGTTCTTC.